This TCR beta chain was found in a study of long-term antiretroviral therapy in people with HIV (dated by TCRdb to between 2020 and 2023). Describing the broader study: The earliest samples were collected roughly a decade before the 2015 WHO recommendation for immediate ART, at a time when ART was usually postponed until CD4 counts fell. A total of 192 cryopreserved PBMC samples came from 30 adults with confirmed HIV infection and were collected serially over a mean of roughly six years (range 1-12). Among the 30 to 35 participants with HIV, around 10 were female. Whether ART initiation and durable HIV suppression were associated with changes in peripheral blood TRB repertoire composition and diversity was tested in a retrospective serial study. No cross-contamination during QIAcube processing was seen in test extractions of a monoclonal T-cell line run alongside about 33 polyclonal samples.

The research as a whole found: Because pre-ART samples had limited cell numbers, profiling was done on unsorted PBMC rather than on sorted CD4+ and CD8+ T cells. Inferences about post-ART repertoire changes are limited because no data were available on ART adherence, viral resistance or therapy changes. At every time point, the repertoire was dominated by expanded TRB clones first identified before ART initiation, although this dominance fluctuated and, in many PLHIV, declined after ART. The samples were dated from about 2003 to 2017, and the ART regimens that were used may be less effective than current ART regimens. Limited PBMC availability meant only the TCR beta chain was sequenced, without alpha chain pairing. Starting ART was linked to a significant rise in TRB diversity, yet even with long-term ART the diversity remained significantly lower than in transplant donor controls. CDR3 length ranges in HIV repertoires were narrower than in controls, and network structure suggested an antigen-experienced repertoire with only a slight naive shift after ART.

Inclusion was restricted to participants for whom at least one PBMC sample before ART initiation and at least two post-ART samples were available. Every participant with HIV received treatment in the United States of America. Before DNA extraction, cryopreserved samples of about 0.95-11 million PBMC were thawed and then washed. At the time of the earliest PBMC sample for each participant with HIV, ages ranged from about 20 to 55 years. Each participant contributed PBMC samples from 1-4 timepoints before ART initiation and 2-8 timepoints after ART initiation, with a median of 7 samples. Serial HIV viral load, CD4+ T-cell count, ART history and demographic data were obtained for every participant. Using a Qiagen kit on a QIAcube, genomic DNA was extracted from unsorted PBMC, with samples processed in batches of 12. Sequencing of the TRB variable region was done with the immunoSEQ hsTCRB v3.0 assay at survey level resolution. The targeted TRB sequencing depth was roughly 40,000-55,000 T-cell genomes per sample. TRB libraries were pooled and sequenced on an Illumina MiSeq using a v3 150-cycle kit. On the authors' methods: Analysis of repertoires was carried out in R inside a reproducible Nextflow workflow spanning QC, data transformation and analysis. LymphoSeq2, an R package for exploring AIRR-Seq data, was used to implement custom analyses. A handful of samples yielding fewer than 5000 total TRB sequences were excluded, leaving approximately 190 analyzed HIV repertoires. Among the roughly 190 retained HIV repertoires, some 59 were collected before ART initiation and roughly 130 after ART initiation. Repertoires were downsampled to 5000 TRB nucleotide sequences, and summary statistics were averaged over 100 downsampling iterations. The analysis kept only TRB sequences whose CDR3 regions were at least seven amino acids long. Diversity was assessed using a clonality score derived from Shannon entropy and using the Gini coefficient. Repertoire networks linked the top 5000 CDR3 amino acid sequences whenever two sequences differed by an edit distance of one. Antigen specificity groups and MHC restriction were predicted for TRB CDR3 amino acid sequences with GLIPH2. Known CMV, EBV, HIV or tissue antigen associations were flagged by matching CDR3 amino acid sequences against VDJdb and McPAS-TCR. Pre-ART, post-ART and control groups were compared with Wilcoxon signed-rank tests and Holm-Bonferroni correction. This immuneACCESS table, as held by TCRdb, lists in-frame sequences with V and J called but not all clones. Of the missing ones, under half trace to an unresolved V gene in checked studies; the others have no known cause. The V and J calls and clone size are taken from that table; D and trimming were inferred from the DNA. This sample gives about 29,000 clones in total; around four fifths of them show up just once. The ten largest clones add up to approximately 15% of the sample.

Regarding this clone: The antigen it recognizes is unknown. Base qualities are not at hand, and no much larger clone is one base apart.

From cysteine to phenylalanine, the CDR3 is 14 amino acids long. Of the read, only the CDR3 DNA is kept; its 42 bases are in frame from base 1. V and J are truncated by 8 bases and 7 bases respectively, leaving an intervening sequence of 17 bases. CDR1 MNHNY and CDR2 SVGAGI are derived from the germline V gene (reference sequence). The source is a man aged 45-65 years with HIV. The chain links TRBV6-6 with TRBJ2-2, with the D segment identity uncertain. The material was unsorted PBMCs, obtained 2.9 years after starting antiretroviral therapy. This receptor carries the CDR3 CASWEKGGIGELFF. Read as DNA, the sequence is TGTGCCAGCTGGGAAAAGGGCGGTATCGGGGAGCTGTTTTTT.